This TCR beta chain was identified during a study of graft-versus-host responses after intestinal transplantation. Study information: Grafts that recipients had were multivisceral, liver-intestinal, or isolated intestinal transplants. Study conclusions and caveats: Peak circulating GvH clone levels tracked with early post-transplant HvG declines.

Germline CDR1 SEHNR, CDR2 FQNEAQ (reference sequence). V shed 5 bases, J shed 8 bases, and the junction held 12 bases outside the gene matches. The CDR3 covers 16 residues. Only in-frame clones appear in the TCRdb table, and some are missing; sequencing was by immunoSEQ multiplex PCR. The table shows roughly 81,000 clones, with roughly 80% occurring only once. Details on this clone: What it binds is unknown.

This TCR was recovered from a human donor who received an intestinal transplant. Sequencing was performed on unstimulated CD4+ T cells sorted from spleen or lymph node cells, taken before intestinal transplant. The chain is built from TRBV7-9 and TRBJ1-2; 12 nucleotides align to TRBD1. The CDR3 DNA sequence: TGTGCCAGCAGCGGAAGGGACAGGGGGCCGACTAAGGGCTACACCTTC. Protein sequence: CASSGRDRGPTKGYTF.